This T cell receptor (beta chain) was profiled in a study of CD8 T cells in ankylosing spondylitis. This clonotype appeared many times. No antigen is known for it. Germline CDR1 LGHNA, CDR2 YSLEER. The CDR3 is made up of 15 amino acids. The germline V and J ends were trimmed by 0 bases and 1 base, with 8 bases remaining between them. Regarding the study as a whole: Some of these motif variants have turned up before, in reports on reactive arthritis synovial fluid and blood. The study looked at matched synovial fluid samples from ankylosing spondylitis patients. Disease-linked clones were reported to be significantly enriched there. The study identified a TCR beta motif of several highly homologous variants that appeared characteristic of ankylosing spondylitis blood.

By quantitative 5'-RACE with molecular barcodes, the TCR beta libraries were made. TCRdb ran MiXCR on the 5' RACE reads and lists one entry per CDR3 protein. The sample lists 150,000 to 200,000 distinct CDR3 sequences; 15% to 20% were seen once. The TCR comes from a male donor between 5 and 35 years old with ankylosing spondylitis or in good health (not recorded which). The sample consisted of blood, either unsorted or a sorted T cell fraction (not recorded which). The V and J genes are TRBV4-3 and TRBJ2-3; possibly TRBD1 for D (5 bases). The CDR3 reads CASSQEARGTDTQYF. CDR3 in DNA: TGCGCCAGCAGCCAAGAGGCCAGGGGCACAGATACGCAGTATTTT.